A selection of T cell receptor beta chains follows, all from one sample in a study of T cells in Graves' hyperthyroidism and ophthalmopathy. TCRdb reprocessed the multiplex PCR reads via MiXCR and lists one record per CDR3 protein. Of around 620,000 distinct CDR3 sequences listed, 14% are singletons. What was sequenced was blood. The receptors shown here come from a woman aged 18-30 years with Graves' ophthalmopathy. CDR3s include the opening cysteine and the closing phenylalanine or tryptophan. A D gene is named only where the DNA matches it firmly. A row's size may be missing; if present it is once, few, many or a size class.

d_gene: .
v_gene: TRBV7-9
j_gene: TRBJ1-1
abundance: many
CDR3nt: TGTGCCAGCAGCTTAGTGATGGTGAGAGAAGCTTTCTTT
CDR3aa: CASSLVMVREAFF

d_gene: TRBD2
v_gene: TRBV6-1
j_gene: TRBJ2-1
abundance: .
CDR3nt: TGTGCCAGCAGTGAAGAGGTGGCTAGCGGGCACAATGAGCAGTTCTTC
CDR3aa: CASSEEVASGHNEQFF

d_gene: TRBD2
v_gene: TRBV4-1
j_gene: TRBJ2-7
abundance: few
CDR3nt: TGCGCCAGCAGCCCCGCAGCGGGAGCTCCCTACGAGCAGTACTTC
CDR3aa: CASSPAAGAPYEQYF

d_gene: TRBD1
v_gene: TRBV9
j_gene: TRBJ2-7
abundance: many
CDR3nt: TGTGCCAGCAGCGGCCCCGGGACAGGGGCCCACGAGCAGTACTTC
CDR3aa: CASSGPGTGAHEQYF

d_gene: .
v_gene: TRBV20-1
j_gene: TRBJ2-7
abundance: .
CDR3nt: TGCAGTGCTAGACCCGTAACAGGGTTAGATTCCTACGAGCAGTACTTC
CDR3aa: CSARPVTGLDSYEQYF

d_gene: .
v_gene: TRBV9
j_gene: TRBJ2-1
abundance: few
CDR3nt: TGTGCCAGCAGCCTGGGAGCGGTTTACTACAATGAGCAGTTCTTC
CDR3aa: CASSLGAVYYNEQFF

d_gene: .
v_gene: TRBV27
j_gene: TRBJ2-7
abundance: many
CDR3nt: TGTGCCAGCGACGTTACCGGGTGGGCACATAGGGGCTACGAGCAGTACTTC
CDR3aa: CASDVTGWAHRGYEQYF

d_gene: .
v_gene: TRBV20-1
j_gene: TRBJ1-2
abundance: few
CDR3nt: TGCAGTGCTAGAGACTTCGCGTTAACTAACTATGGCTACACCTTC
CDR3aa: CSARDFALTNYGYTF

d_gene: .
v_gene: TRBV12-3/TRBV12-4
j_gene: TRBJ2-1
abundance: many
CDR3nt: TGTGCCAGCAGTTTAGTAGGCGGGGCACAGTACAATGAGCAGTTCTTC
CDR3aa: CASSLVGGAQYNEQFF

d_gene: .
v_gene: TRBV2
j_gene: TRBJ2-7
abundance: many
CDR3nt: TGTGCCAGCAGTACCCAGGGATCCTACGAGCAGTACTTC
CDR3aa: CASSTQGSYEQYF

d_gene: TRBD1
v_gene: TRBV7-9
j_gene: TRBJ2-3
abundance: few
CDR3nt: TGTGCCAGCAGCTTAGTTTCGCGGACAGGGGGCACAGATACGCAGTATTTT
CDR3aa: CASSLVSRTGGTDTQYF

d_gene: TRBD2
v_gene: TRBV11-3
j_gene: TRBJ2-1
abundance: .
CDR3nt: TGTGCCAGCAGCCTCCCGGGTAGCGGGAAGTACAATGAGCAGTTCTTC
CDR3aa: CASSLPGSGKYNEQFF

d_gene: .
v_gene: TRBV6-1
j_gene: TRBJ2-4
abundance: many
CDR3nt: TGTGCCAGCAGTGAGACCCACGTAGCCAAAAACATTCAGTACTTC
CDR3aa: CASSETHVAKNIQYF

d_gene: TRBD1
v_gene: TRBV29-1
j_gene: TRBJ2-7
abundance: .
CDR3nt: TGCAGCGTGGCCGGGACAGTTACTTCCTACGAGCAGTACTTC
CDR3aa: CSVAGTVTSYEQYF

d_gene: .
v_gene: TRBV29-1
j_gene: TRBJ2-2
abundance: .
CDR3nt: TGCAGCGTTGAAGTGAGAACAGGGCAACCCGGGGAGCTGTTTTTT
CDR3aa: CSVEVRTGQPGELFF

d_gene: .
v_gene: TRBV2
j_gene: TRBJ1-1
abundance: many
CDR3nt: TGTGCCAGCAGTATTGTACGGGGGACGACTGAAGCTTTCTTT
CDR3aa: CASSIVRGTTEAFF

d_gene: TRBD2
v_gene: TRBV7-3
j_gene: TRBJ2-2
abundance: few
CDR3nt: TGTGCCAGCAGCTCCCCCTCTCCTTGGCGCGGGGGGTACGGGGAGCTGTTTTTT
CDR3aa: CASSSPSPWRGGYGELFF

d_gene: TRBD1
v_gene: TRBV24-1
j_gene: TRBJ2-1
abundance: many
CDR3nt: TGTGCCACCAGTGATATCGGGACAGGAGCAGAATTTGAGCAGTTCTTC
CDR3aa: CATSDIGTGAEFEQFF

d_gene: TRBD2
v_gene: TRBV7-3
j_gene: TRBJ2-5
abundance: .
CDR3nt: TGTGCCAGCAGCGCCCGGCCTAGCGGGAGAGAGACCCAGTGCTTC
CDR3aa: CASSARPSGRETQCF

d_gene: TRBD2
v_gene: TRBV7-2
j_gene: TRBJ2-3
abundance: many
CDR3nt: TGTGCCAGCAGCTTGGGCCTAGCGGGGGGGCAGGGTACGCAGTATTTT
CDR3aa: CASSLGLAGGQGTQYF

d_gene: TRBD1
v_gene: TRBV11-3
j_gene: TRBJ1-1
abundance: many
CDR3nt: TGTGCCAGCAGCGCCCAGGGGGACACTGAAGCTTTCTTT
CDR3aa: CASSAQGDTEAFF

d_gene: TRBD1
v_gene: TRBV12-3/TRBV12-4
j_gene: TRBJ2-1
abundance: many
CDR3nt: TGTGCCAGCAGTTTCACGGACAGGGGCAATGAGCAGTTCTTC
CDR3aa: CASSFTDRGNEQFF

d_gene: TRBD2
v_gene: TRBV7-2
j_gene: TRBJ2-3
abundance: many
CDR3nt: TGTGCCAGCAGCCTCGACTGGGGGGGAGCCTTCACAGATACGCAGTATTTT
CDR3aa: CASSLDWGGAFTDTQYF

d_gene: .
v_gene: TRBV6-5
j_gene: TRBJ1-2
abundance: many
CDR3nt: TGTGCCAGCAGTTACGGGTCAGCTAACTATGGCTACACCTTC
CDR3aa: CASSYGSANYGYTF

d_gene: TRBD2
v_gene: TRBV2
j_gene: TRBJ2-5
abundance: few
CDR3nt: TGTGCCAGCACAGGGACTAGCCACACCGGGTACTTC
CDR3aa: CASTGTSHTGYF

d_gene: TRBD1
v_gene: TRBV6-1
j_gene: TRBJ1-4
abundance: many
CDR3nt: TGTGCCAGCAGATCCCCCGGGACAGGGGACGAAAAACTGTTTTTT
CDR3aa: CASRSPGTGDEKLFF

d_gene: .
v_gene: TRBV5-1
j_gene: TRBJ2-1
abundance: many
CDR3nt: TGCGCCAGCAGCTTGTCGTGGGGCGATGAGCAGTTCTTC
CDR3aa: CASSLSWGDEQFF

d_gene: .
v_gene: TRBV14
j_gene: TRBJ2-3
abundance: many
CDR3nt: TGTGCCAGCAGCCAAGAGGAACACACCGGCCTAGATACGCAGTATTTT
CDR3aa: CASSQEEHTGLDTQYF

d_gene: .
v_gene: TRBV19
j_gene: TRBJ1-1
abundance: .
CDR3nt: TGTGCCAGTATGTGGATGAACACTGAAGCTTTCTTT
CDR3aa: CASMWMNTEAFF

d_gene: .
v_gene: TRBV29-1
j_gene: TRBJ2-3
abundance: few
CDR3nt: TGCAGCGTGTCCCCCCAGGGGACTTACACAGATACGCAGTATTTT
CDR3aa: CSVSPQGTYTDTQYF

d_gene: .
v_gene: TRBV6-5
j_gene: TRBJ1-1
abundance: .
CDR3nt: TGTGCCAGCAGTTACGGTAACAGGAACACTGAAGCTTTCTTT
CDR3aa: CASSYGNRNTEAFF

d_gene: TRBD2
v_gene: TRBV3-1
j_gene: TRBJ2-1
abundance: many
CDR3nt: TGTGCCAGCAGCCCCACTAGCGGGGGCGGATTCTCCTACAATGAGCAGTTCTTC
CDR3aa: CASSPTSGGGFSYNEQFF

d_gene: .
v_gene: TRBV5-6
j_gene: TRBJ1-3
abundance: .
CDR3nt: TGTGCCAGCAGCTTAAGGATGACGCTGAAGGGTCCAGGAAACACCATATATTTT
CDR3aa: CASSLRMTLKGPGNTIYF

d_gene: TRBD2
v_gene: TRBV5-1
j_gene: TRBJ2-7
abundance: few
CDR3nt: TGCGCCAGCAGCTTGGTAGCGGGAGGACACATCACAAACTACGGGCAGTACTTC
CDR3aa: CASSLVAGGHITNYGQYF

d_gene: .
v_gene: TRBV6-2/TRBV6-3
j_gene: TRBJ2-7
abundance: many
CDR3nt: TGTGCCAGCAGTTACGCCGGCGGTCGCTACGAGCAGTACTTC
CDR3aa: CASSYAGGRYEQYF

d_gene: .
v_gene: TRBV2
j_gene: TRBJ2-3
abundance: .
CDR3nt: TGTGCCAGCAGTGAAGCGCCCCGACTCTCTAGCACAGATACGCAGTATTTT
CDR3aa: CASSEAPRLSSTDTQYF

d_gene: .
v_gene: TRBV28
j_gene: TRBJ1-2
abundance: many
CDR3nt: TGTGCCAGCAGTCCCCCCGGGACACTCCAGAGAGGCTACACCTTC
CDR3aa: CASSPPGTLQRGYTF

d_gene: .
v_gene: TRBV6-1
j_gene: TRBJ2-7
abundance: few
CDR3nt: TGTGCCAGCAGACGAGGACAGAGCTCCTACGAGCAGTACTTC
CDR3aa: CASRRGQSSYEQYF

d_gene: TRBD2
v_gene: TRBV2
j_gene: TRBJ2-7
abundance: many
CDR3nt: TGTGCCAGCAGTGTCCCAGCGGGAGTATTGTGCGAGCAGTACTTC
CDR3aa: CASSVPAGVLCEQYF

d_gene: .
v_gene: TRBV5-8
j_gene: TRBJ2-5
abundance: many
CDR3nt: TGTGCCAGCAGCTTGTATGAGGGCTGGAAGACCCAGTACTTC
CDR3aa: CASSLYEGWKTQYF

d_gene: .
v_gene: TRBV2
j_gene: TRBJ2-1
abundance: many
CDR3nt: TGTGCCAGCAGTGGGTGGGTGGCCCCGGGCAATGAGCAGTTCTTC
CDR3aa: CASSGWVAPGNEQFF

d_gene: TRBD2
v_gene: TRBV2
j_gene: TRBJ2-5
abundance: many
CDR3nt: TGTGCCAGCATCGAGACTAGCGTCGAGGAGACCCAGTACTTC
CDR3aa: CASIETSVEETQYF

d_gene: .
v_gene: TRBV6-5
j_gene: TRBJ2-1
abundance: many
CDR3nt: TGTGCCAGCAGTTACCGAGGACAGCCGTTGGAGCAGTTCTTC
CDR3aa: CASSYRGQPLEQFF

d_gene: .
v_gene: TRBV6-1
j_gene: TRBJ2-7
abundance: many
CDR3nt: TGTGCCAGCAGGGATTCGCCGGGACGGACCTCCTACGAGCAGTACTTC
CDR3aa: CASRDSPGRTSYEQYF

d_gene: .
v_gene: TRBV20-1
j_gene: TRBJ2-7
abundance: few
CDR3nt: TGCAGTGCTACAATATCCGACTACGAGCAGTACTTC
CDR3aa: CSATISDYEQYF

d_gene: TRBD2
v_gene: TRBV5-1
j_gene: TRBJ2-1
abundance: few
CDR3nt: TGCGCCAGCAGCTTTAAGCTAGCGGGAGATCTCACTTACAATGAGCAGTTCTTC
CDR3aa: CASSFKLAGDLTYNEQFF

d_gene: .
v_gene: TRBV30
j_gene: TRBJ2-1
abundance: many
CDR3nt: TGTGCCTGGAACATAGCGGCCCATTACAATGAGCAGTTCTTC
CDR3aa: CAWNIAAHYNEQFF

d_gene: .
v_gene: TRBV7-3
j_gene: TRBJ2-1
abundance: .
CDR3nt: TGTGCCAGCAGCTGGGGAGGAGTCTACAATGAGCAGTTCTTC
CDR3aa: CASSWGGVYNEQFF

d_gene: .
v_gene: TRBV12-3/TRBV12-4
j_gene: TRBJ1-1
abundance: many
CDR3nt: TGTGCCAGCAGTTTAAAGGGCATGAACACTGAAGCTTTCTTT
CDR3aa: CASSLKGMNTEAFF

d_gene: .
v_gene: TRBV11-2
j_gene: TRBJ2-1
abundance: many
CDR3nt: TGTGCCAGCAGCTCTCCTAGCCCCAATGAGCAGTTCTTC
CDR3aa: CASSSPSPNEQFF

d_gene: .
v_gene: TRBV20-1
j_gene: TRBJ2-5
abundance: many
CDR3nt: TGCAGTGCTAGAGATTTCGGGTTCCAAGAGACCCAGTACTTC
CDR3aa: CSARDFGFQETQYF

d_gene: .
v_gene: TRBV12-3/TRBV12-4
j_gene: TRBJ1-1
abundance: many
CDR3nt: TGTGCCAGCAGTTTATGGGGGGGGAACACTGAAGCTTTCTTT
CDR3aa: CASSLWGGNTEAFF

d_gene: TRBD2
v_gene: TRBV28
j_gene: TRBJ2-7
abundance: many
CDR3nt: TGTGCCAGCAGTATAATCGGGACTAGCGGATACGAGCAGTACTTC
CDR3aa: CASSIIGTSGYEQYF

d_gene: TRBD2
v_gene: TRBV7-9
j_gene: TRBJ2-2
abundance: many
CDR3nt: TGTGCCAGCAGAAGCGGGACGAACACCGGGGAGCTGTTTTTT
CDR3aa: CASRSGTNTGELFF

d_gene: TRBD1
v_gene: TRBV7-2
j_gene: TRBJ1-4
abundance: many
CDR3nt: TGTGCCAGCAGCGGACAGGGGTTGAGGGAAAAACTGTTTTTT
CDR3aa: CASSGQGLREKLFF